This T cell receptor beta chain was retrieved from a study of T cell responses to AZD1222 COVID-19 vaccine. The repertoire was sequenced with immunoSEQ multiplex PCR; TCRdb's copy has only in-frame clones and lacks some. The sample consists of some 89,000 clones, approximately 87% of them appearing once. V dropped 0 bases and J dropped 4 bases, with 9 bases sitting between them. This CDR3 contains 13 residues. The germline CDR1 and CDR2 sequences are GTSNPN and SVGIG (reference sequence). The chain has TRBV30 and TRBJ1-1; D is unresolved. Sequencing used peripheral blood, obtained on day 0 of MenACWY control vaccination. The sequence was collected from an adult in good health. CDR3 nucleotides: TGTGCCTGGAGTGTCGATCCGAGCACTGAAGCTTTCTTT. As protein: CAWSVDPSTEAFF.